The 28 T cell receptor beta chains below come from one sample, sequenced in a study of blood T cell repertoires in COVID-19. Sequencing used immunoSEQ multiplex PCR; TCRdb keeps in-frame clones, though not all of them. The repertoire holds 110,000 or so clones, with 83% as singletons. The specimen was peripheral blood. Receptors were obtained from a woman aged 55-69 years with acute or convalescent COVID-19.

This sequence joins TRBV18 and TRBJ2-7; TRBD2 might be the D (5 bases). With 3 bases removed from V and 3 bases from J, the gap between germline ends came to 12 bases. The length of the CDR3 is 14 residues. The germline V gene encodes CDR1 KGHSH and CDR2 LQKENI. This chain's CDR3 is CASSPSRGGYEQYF. CDR3 coding DNA: TGTGCCAGCTCACCGTCCAGAGGAGGCTACGAGCAGTACTTC.

This chain joins TRBV9 and TRBJ2-2; D is unclear. The CDR3 consists of 13 residues. Per germline, CDR1 SGDLS and CDR2 YYNGEE. V was shortened by 7 bases and J by 2 bases, with 9 bases between the two germline ends. CDR3 residues: CASGHSNTGELFF. The CDR3 coding sequence is TGTGCCAGCGGCCATAGCAACACCGGGGAGCTGTTTTTT. Full variable domain (remainder filled in from reference TRBV9 and TRBJ2-2): DSGVTQTPKHLITATGQRVTLRCSPRSGDLSVYWYQQSLDQGLQFLIQYYNGEERAKGNILERFSAQQFPDLHSELNLSSLELGDSALYFCASGHSNTGELFFGEGSRLTVL.

The gene calls are TRBV6-5 and TRBJ2-1; TRBD1 aligns across 7 bases. Germline V CDR1 and CDR2: MNHEY, SVGAGI. The V segment lost 7 bases and the J segment 7 bases; nucleotides outside the gene matches: 1. There are 11 residues in the CDR3. CDR3 region: CASTRGNEQFF. CDR3 sequence (DNA): TGTGCCAGCACCAGGGGGAATGAGCAGTTCTTC.

The chain carries TRBV21-1 and TRBJ2-7; the listed D gene, TRBD2, was not tested against the DNA. TRBV21-1 is a pseudogene. The CDR3 length is 11 residues. Here the CDR3 DNA reads TGTGCCAGCAGCACTAGTACCGAGCAGTACTTC. This translates into CASSTSTEQYF.

This chain links TRBV27 with TRBJ1-1; possibly TRBD1 for D (6 bases). The V gene lost 5 bases and the J gene lost 8 bases, with 18 bases spanning the gap. CDR3 length: 14 residues. The germline V gene encodes CDR1 MNHEY and CDR2 SMNVEV (reference sequence). CDR3 in amino acids: CASSLYRVMEEAFF. The CDR3 nucleotides are TGTGCCAGCAGTCTGTACAGGGTCATGGAAGAAGCTTTCTTT.

The chain links TRBV19 to TRBJ1-5; D might be TRBD1 (6 bases). CDR1 is LNHDA and CDR2 is SQIVND in the germline V gene (reference sequence). V lost 4 bases and J lost 0, with 16 bases in between. The CDR3 sequence is 17 residues long. Here the CDR3 DNA reads TGTGCCAGTAGTAGACAAGGGACAACTTATAGCAATCAGCCCCAGCATTTT. Translated, it gives CASSRQGTTYSNQPQHF. Filled out from reference TRBV19 and TRBJ1-5, the complete variable domain reads DGGITQSPKYLFRKEGQNVTLSCEQNLNHDAMYWYRQDPGQGLRLIYYSQIVNDFQKGDIAEGYSVSREKKESFPLTVTSAQKNPTAFYLCASSRQGTTYSNQPQHFGDGTRLSIL.

This rearrangement joins TRBV28 to TRBJ1-2; D is possibly TRBD1 (6 bases). Germline V gives CDR1 MDHEN, CDR2 SYDVKM. CDR3 length: 13 amino acids. The V end was cut by 9 bases, the J end by 4 bases, with 15 bases between. DNA of the CDR3: TGTGCCAGTACCATCTCAGGGGTCTATGGCTACACCTTC. It specifies CASTISGVYGYTF.

DNA for the CDR3: TGTGCCAGCAGCGCCGCGGGGACAGGGAACGAAAAACTGTTTTTT. This sequence encodes CASSAAGTGNEKLFF. V and J are TRBV7-9 and TRBJ1-4, with TRBD1 matching over 9 bases. The CDR3 spans 15 residues. Germline trimming cut 5 bases from V and 8 bases from J; bases unmatched to any gene: 9. Per germline, CDR1 SEHNR and CDR2 FQNEAQ (reference sequence).

The chain carries TRBV28 and TRBJ2-2, with 9 bases lining up with TRBD1. The ends lost 8 bases at V and 3 bases at J; junction bases unmatched: 10. Germline V gene lookup returns CDR1 MDHEN and CDR2 SYDVKM. The CDR3 has 16 amino acids. The CDR3 sequence: CASGTQGAYDTGELFF. CDR3 DNA sequence: TGTGCCAGCGGTACACAGGGGGCGTACGACACCGGGGAGCTGTTTTTT.

This rearrangement joins TRBV7-2 to TRBJ1-1, with 10 positions matching TRBD1. Germline CDR1 SGHTA, CDR2 FQGNSA. Trimming removed 0 bases from V and 8 bases from J; junction bases left unmatched: 6. This CDR3 is built from 15 residues. DNA of the CDR3: TGTGCCAGCAGCTTAGCACCGGGACAGGGGCCAGAAGCTTTCTTT. Translated, it gives CASSLAPGQGPEAFF.

This clone has more than one count but fewer than ten. The V gene is TRBV3-1 (or the pseudogene TRBV3-2), the J gene TRBJ1-5; D perhaps matches TRBD1 (5 bases). V gave up 5 bases and J gave up 1 base, with 18 bases separating them. Looked up from germline, CDR1 is LGHDT and CDR2 is YNNKEL (reference sequence). CDR3 length: 17 residues. The CDR3 here is CASSSTPGLGSNQPQHF. In DNA, the CDR3 is TGTGCCAGCAGCTCCACCCCAGGGTTGGGCAGCAATCAGCCCCAGCATTTT.

The chain recombines TRBV28 with TRBJ1-5; TRBD1 matches at 8 bases. Germline assignment: CDR1 MDHEN and CDR2 SYDVKM. Trimming took 7 bases from V and 2 from J; bases not matched to a gene: 7. The CDR3 has 15 residues. The CDR3 loop is CASNPGGVGNQPQHF. CDR3 bases: TGTGCCAGCAATCCAGGGGGCGTGGGCAATCAGCCCCAGCATTTT.

This clone was recorded many times. The chain couples TRBV7-2 to TRBJ2-2, with D tentatively TRBD1 (6 bases). V lost 6 bases and J 0 bases, leaving 8 bases between the germline ends. The CDR3 runs 14 residues. Germline V gene lookup returns CDR1 SGHTA and CDR2 FQGNSA. Here the CDR3 DNA reads TGTGCCAGCAGACGGACAGCGAACACCGGGGAGCTGTTTTTT. As protein: CASRRTANTGELFF.

This chain links TRBV6-5 with TRBJ2-1; a weak D match, TRBD1 (5 bases). The CDR3 runs to 14 residues. V gave up 6 bases and J gave up 10 bases, with 19 bases separating them. CDR1 and CDR2 (germline): MNHEY, SVGAGI. The CDR3 protein is CASSGRGRLMEQFF. The CDR3, as DNA: TGTGCCAGCAGCGGAAGGGGCCGGTTGATGGAGCAGTTCTTC.

This sequence joins TRBV3-1 (or the pseudogene TRBV3-2) and TRBJ2-7; a weak D match, TRBD1 (6 bases). The V end was cut by 4 bases, the J end by 7 bases, with 20 bases between. The CDR3 is made up of 15 amino acids. CDR1 is LGHDT, CDR2 YNNKEL, per germline (reference sequence). CDR3 sequence reads: CASSRIPGTIGEQYF. In DNA, the CDR3 is TGTGCCAGCAGCCGCATCCCCGGGACAATTGGGGAGCAGTACTTC.

This clone showed up many times. Written as DNA, the CDR3 is TGTGCCAGCAGTGACTCGACGGAGGGTTACACTGAAGCTTTCTTT. Translating gives CASSDSTEGYTEAFF. The chain joins TRBV6-4 to TRBJ1-1, with D unresolved. The germline V and J ends were trimmed by 0 bases and 3 bases, with 11 bases remaining between them. Germline CDR1 reads MRHNA; CDR2 reads SNTAGT. The CDR3 is 15 amino acids.

This chain connects TRBV15 to TRBJ2-1, with D tentatively TRBD1 (5 bases). This CDR3 region has 20 residues. V lost 0 bases and J lost 0, with 21 bases in between. Germline V CDR1 and CDR2: LNHNV, YYDKDF (reference sequence). The CDR3 DNA reads TGTGCCACCAGCAGAGATCGAAGGGGCGTACAAACGAGCTCCTACAATGAGCAGTTCTTC. This gives the protein CATSRDRRGVQTSSYNEQFF.

This clone appeared a single time. The chain uses TRBV2 and TRBJ1-6, with D possibly being TRBD1 (6 bases). The CDR3 has 15 residues. Germline V gene lookup returns CDR1 SNHLY and CDR2 FYNNEI. Trimming stripped 7 bases from V and 5 bases from J, with 15 bases between. CDR3 sequence: CASKARGWDNSPLHF. CDR3 nucleotides: TGTGCCAGCAAAGCCAGGGGCTGGGATAATTCACCCCTCCACTTT.

This clone has more than one count but fewer than ten. Other DNA sequences of this sample code for an identical CDR3. The CDR3 loop reads CASSYSSPGVNTEAFF. The CDR3 DNA follows: TGTGCCAGCAGTTACTCAAGCCCAGGGGTGAACACTGAAGCTTTCTTT. The chain employs TRBV6-6 and TRBJ1-1; TRBD1 might be the D (6 bases). V was clipped by 0 bases and J by 0 bases, with 11 bases between them. The length of the CDR3 is 16 residues. CDR1 is MNHNY and CDR2 is SVGAGI in the germline V gene (reference sequence).

The chain combines TRBV27 with TRBJ1-4, with TRBD1 identical over 8 bases. J lost 3 bases, V lost 5 bases, and 8 bases had no gene match. The CDR3 sequence is 16 residues long. Germline V CDR1 and CDR2: MNHEY, SMNVEV (reference sequence). The DNA for the CDR3 is TGTGCCAGCAGTGATACAGGGGGGCGGCCTAATGAAAAACTGTTTTTT. It codes for CASSDTGGRPNEKLFF.

This sequence joins TRBV5-6 and TRBJ1-6, with D tentatively TRBD1 (6 bases). Trimming removed 3 bases from V and 0 bases from J, with 13 bases in between. The CDR3 has 17 amino acids. The germline CDR1 and CDR2 sequences are SGHDT and YYEEEE. This chain's CDR3 is CASSSYRVSSYNSPLHF. DNA of the CDR3: TGTGCCAGCAGCTCGTACAGGGTCAGCTCCTATAATTCACCCCTCCACTTT.

This chain uses TRBV5-1 with TRBJ1-2, with D possibly being TRBD1 (5 bases). The CDR3 is 13 residues long. Per germline, CDR1 SGHRS and CDR2 YFSETQ. Trimming removed 2 bases at V and 6 bases at J, with 11 bases between. CDR3 amino acids: CASSLPGGDGYTF. CDR3 coding DNA: TGCGCCAGCAGCTTACCCGGGGGGGATGGCTACACCTTC.

J is TRBJ2-4 and V is TRBV28; unclear D gene. The V end lost 1 base, the J end lost 4 bases, and 14 bases lay between the germline ends. Germline V gene lookup returns CDR1 MDHEN and CDR2 SYDVKM. The CDR3 is made up of 16 amino acids. CDR3 sequence (DNA): TGTGCCAGCAGTTTATTGGGTGCCGGGTCTAAAAACATTCAGTACTTC. This translates into CASSLLGAGSKNIQYF. Drawing the rest from reference TRBV28 and TRBJ2-4, the complete variable domain is DVKVTQSSRYLVKRTGEKVFLECVQDMDHENMFWYRQDPGLGLRLIYFSYDVKMKEKGDIPEGYSVSREKKERFSLILESASTNQTSMYLCASSLLGAGSKNIQYFGAGTRLSVL.

This clone was counted a single time. The rearrangement links TRBV3-1 (or the pseudogene TRBV3-2) to TRBJ2-3; TRBD2 matches at 13 bases. After removal of 4 bases from V and 5 bases from J, the junction contained 3 bases not matched to a gene. This CDR3 has 15 residues. Germline CDR1 LGHDT, CDR2 YNNKEL (reference sequence). CDR3 nucleotides: TGTGCCAGCAGCCTCCGACTAGCGGGGGGAGATACGCAGTATTTT. Protein product: CASSLRLAGGDTQYF.

This chain uses TRBV4-3 with TRBJ2-7; a weak D match, TRBD1 (5 bases). The V end was cut by 1 base, the J end by 3 bases, with 13 bases between. Per germline, CDR1 LGHNA and CDR2 YSLEER. This CDR3 has 15 amino acids. As DNA, the CDR3 is TGCGCCAGCAGCCAAGCTTATGGGGCTAACTACGAGCAGTACTTC. Translated, it gives CASSQAYGANYEQYF.

The CDR3 DNA reads as TGCGCCAGCAGTGATGCGGCAGGGGGCCCCTACGAGCAGTACTTC. It specifies CASSDAAGGPYEQYF. The V and J genes are TRBV10-2 and TRBJ2-7; TRBD1 aligns across 8 bases. Germline CDR1 is WSHSY and CDR2 is SAAADI. V shed 3 bases and J 2 bases; nucleotides not matched to a gene: 6. This CDR3 has 15 amino acids.

Only a few counts were recorded for this clone. The chain combines TRBV18 with TRBJ1-1; no definite D call. V dropped 5 bases and J dropped 1 base, with 14 bases sitting between them. Germline CDR1 and CDR2: KGHSH and LQKENI. The CDR3 consists of 15 residues. CDR3 in DNA: TGTGCCAGCTCATTGGGTTCTAGCTCGAACACTGAAGCTTTCTTT. Translation: CASSLGSSSNTEAFF.

The chain recombines TRBV28 with TRBJ2-7, with 7 bases fitting TRBD2. The CDR3 contains 16 residues. J was trimmed by 1 base and V by 4 bases; bases with no gene match: 10. CDR1 and CDR2 from the germline V gene are MDHEN and SYDVKM. The DNA of the CDR3 is TGTGCCAGCAGTTCCACGCGACTAGCAGGGTCCTACGAGCAGTACTTC. Translated: CASSSTRLAGSYEQYF.